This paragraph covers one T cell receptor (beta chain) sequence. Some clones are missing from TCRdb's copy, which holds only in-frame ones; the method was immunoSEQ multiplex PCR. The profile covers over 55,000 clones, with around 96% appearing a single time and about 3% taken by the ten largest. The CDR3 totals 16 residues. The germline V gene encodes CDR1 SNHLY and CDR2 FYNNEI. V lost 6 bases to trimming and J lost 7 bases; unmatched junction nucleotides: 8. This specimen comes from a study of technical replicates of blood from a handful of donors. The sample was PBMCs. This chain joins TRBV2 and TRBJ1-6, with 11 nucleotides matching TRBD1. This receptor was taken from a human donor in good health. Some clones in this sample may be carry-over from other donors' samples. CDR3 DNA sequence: TGTGCCAGCAGAGACGGGACAGGGGGTTCGAATTCACCCCTCCACTTT. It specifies CASRDGTGGSNSPLHF.